The 31 T cell receptor beta chains listed next were all sequenced from one sample in a study of cytomegalovirus exposure and HLA in healthy donors. Use of 60 Vbeta and 13 Jbeta primers characterized the PCR. The data were produced by immunoSEQ multiplex PCR, yet TCRdb's version contains in-frame clones alone and is incomplete. This table has some 200,000 clones, roughly 83% appearing once. The sequenced sample was PBMCs. Receptors were obtained from a boy between 2 and 10 years old in good health and CMV-seronegative.

Concerning this clone: Other nucleotide sequences from this sample produce the same CDR3. This rearrangement joins TRBV27 to TRBJ2-1; 14 bases fit TRBD2. V was pared by 2 bases and J by 7 bases, with 1 base of the junction left unmatched. CDR1 and CDR2 (germline): MNHEY, SMNVEV (reference sequence). The CDR3 covers 15 residues. As DNA, the CDR3 is TGTGCCAGCAGTTTAGGGACTAGCGGGAGAAATGAGCAGTTCTTC. Translation gives CASSLGTSGRNEQFF.

The V call is TRBV7-2, the J call TRBJ2-7; no definite D call. CDR3 size: 14 residues. CDR1 SGHTA and CDR2 FQGNSA come from the germline V gene. V was cut by 1 base and J by 4 bases, with 11 bases left in between. This chain's CDR3 is CASSLDVWRYEQYF. In DNA form, the CDR3 reads TGTGCCAGCAGCTTAGATGTGTGGAGATACGAGCAGTACTTC.

This sequence joins TRBV7-9 and TRBJ2-5, with 10 bases identical to TRBD2. The V and J ends lost 3 bases and 3 bases, in that order; junction bases with no gene match: 1. Germline CDR1 and CDR2: SEHNR and FQNEAQ (reference sequence). This CDR3 is 14 amino acids long. The CDR3 coding sequence is TGTGCCAGCAGCTTCCTAGCGGGGGAAGAGACCCAGTACTTC. Translated: CASSFLAGEETQYF.

The chain carries TRBV5-6 and TRBJ2-5, with D tentatively TRBD2 (5 bases). Near its end, the DNA agrees better with TRBJ2-7, so the J call may be wrong. This CDR3 region has 11 residues. CDR1 and CDR2 from the germline V gene are SGHDT and YYEEEE. The CDR3 DNA is TGTGCCAGCAGCTTAAGCGGCGAGCAGTACTTC. Protein: CASSLSGEQYF.

This clone was picked up one time. The chain uses TRBV19 and TRBJ2-7; 7 bases are a match to TRBD2. CDR1 is LNHDA, CDR2 SQIVND, per germline (reference sequence). The CDR3 covers 16 residues. V dropped 5 bases and J dropped 2; count of bases not matched to a gene: 12. The CDR3 nucleotides are TGTGCCAGTAGTGACCCTCCTAGCGGAGACACCTACGAGCAGTACTTC. It translates to CASSDPPSGDTYEQYF.

The V gene is TRBV7-8, the J gene TRBJ2-3; 10 nucleotides align to TRBD2. This CDR3 spans 13 amino acids. With 5 bases clipped from V and 6 bases from J, the junction kept 2 bases outside the gene matches. The germline gives CDR1 SGHVS, CDR2 FQNEAQ. The CDR3 coding sequence is TGTGCCAGCAGCCAGACTAGCGGGGATACGCAGTATTTT. This gives the protein CASSQTSGDTQYF.

The rearrangement uses TRBV19 and TRBJ2-7; 10 bases fit TRBD2. The CDR3 consists of 13 residues. Germline V gene sequence: CDR1 LNHDA, CDR2 SQIVND (reference sequence). V shed 4 bases and J 6 bases; nucleotides not matched to a gene: 3. As DNA, the CDR3 is TGTGCCAGTAGTAGGCTAGCGGGAGCCGAGCAGTACTTC. Its translation: CASSRLAGAEQYF.

The chain recombines TRBV18 with TRBJ1-2, with a tentative D call TRBD1 (6 bases). Germline V gene sequence: CDR1 KGHSH, CDR2 LQKENI. Trimming shortened V by 2 bases and J by 8 bases, and 12 bases separated the two germline ends. The CDR3 has 13 amino acids. The CDR3 region is CASSPWGLQGYTF. CDR3 sequence (DNA): TGTGCCAGCTCACCATGGGGGCTCCAAGGCTACACCTTC.

Comments on this clone: The conserved phenylalanine or tryptophan is not found at the CDR3 terminus, so this likely reflects a read error. No DNA is shown, since the ends of the CDR3 on it are uncertain; the CDR3 is the one TCRdb lists. The rearrangement joins TRBV23-1 to TRBJ1-2; the table calls TRBD1, which could not be checked here. TRBV23-1 is given ORF status, its function remaining uncertain. The CDR3 is 8 amino acids long, termini counted. CDR3 protein: CASSPGDR.

V usage is TRBV30 and J usage is TRBJ2-7; 10 bases map to TRBD2. V was clipped by 4 bases and J by 0 bases; unmatched bases: 6. The CDR3 has 15 amino acids. Germline loops: CDR1 GTSNPN, CDR2 SVGIG (reference sequence). As DNA, the CDR3 is TGTGCCTGGATCCCGACTAGCGGGCTCTCCTACGAGCAGTACTTC. It is translated as CAWIPTSGLSYEQYF. Based on the CDR3 plus reference TRBV30 and TRBJ2-7, the full variable domain is SQTIHQWPATLVQPVGSPLSLECTVEGTSNPNLYWYRQAAGRGLQLLFYSVGIGQISSEVPQNLSASRPQDRQFILSSKKLLLSDSGFYLCAWIPTSGLSYEQYFGPGTRLTVT.

A note on this clone: The conserved phenylalanine or tryptophan normally closing the CDR3 is absent here, so this likely arose from a read error. This chain joins TRBV9 and TRBJ1-1; D is undetermined. This CDR3 contains 14 residues. V lost 4 bases to trimming and J lost 1 base, with 11 bases between them. Germline V gives CDR1 SGDLS, CDR2 YYNGEE. CDR3 region: CASSLLLGNTEAFV. CDR3 bases: TGTGCCAGCAGCCTTCTTCTCGGGAACACTGAAGCTTTCGTT.

This rearrangement joins TRBV21-1 to TRBJ1-2; the table assigns TRBD1, which was not confirmed against the DNA. TRBV21-1 is flagged as a pseudogene. The length of the CDR3 is 16 residues. The CDR3 DNA follows: TGTGCCAGCAGCAAAAGACTGGAGGCAGGGGACTATGGCTACACCTTC. It specifies CASSKRLEAGDYGYTF.

This chain's CDR3 is CASRKQGEQETQYF. In DNA form, the CDR3 reads TGTGCCAGCAGGAAACAGGGGGAACAAGAGACCCAGTACTTC. This chain connects TRBV6-5 to TRBJ2-5, with 8 bases that match TRBD1. V gave up 6 bases and J gave up 2 bases; unmatched junction bases: 5. The CDR3 loop spans 14 amino acids. Germline V gene lookup returns CDR1 MNHEY and CDR2 SVGAGI.

V and J are TRBV4-1 and TRBJ1-3; 7 nucleotides match TRBD1. CDR3 length: 16 residues. Trimming removed 5 bases from V and 0 bases from J; junction bases left unmatched: 7. Germline V CDR1 and CDR2: MGHRA, YSYEKL. The DNA of the CDR3 is TGCGCCAGCAGCTATTACAGGGGAAACTCTGGAAACACCATATATTTT. Its protein is CASSYYRGNSGNTIYF.

The chain recombines TRBV19 with TRBJ2-1; TRBD1 aligns across 8 bases. This CDR3 has 15 residues. Germline CDR1 reads LNHDA; CDR2 reads SQIVND (reference sequence). The V segment lost 4 bases and the J segment 2 bases; nucleotides outside the gene matches: 4. The CDR3 loop is CASSTDRGPYNEQFF. Here the CDR3 DNA reads TGTGCCAGTAGTACAGACAGGGGCCCCTACAATGAGCAGTTCTTC.

This chain connects TRBV7-2 to TRBJ2-7; possible D gene TRBD1, 6 bases. The V end was cut by 0 bases, the J end by 0 bases, with 9 bases between. The CDR3 extends over 15 amino acids. Germline V CDR1 and CDR2: SGHTA, FQGNSA. CDR3 amino acids: CASSLALGHSYEQYF. The CDR3 nucleotides are TGTGCCAGCAGCTTAGCGTTGGGACACTCCTACGAGCAGTACTTC.

The genes are TRBV6-1 and TRBJ1-2, with no clear D. Per germline, CDR1 MNHNS and CDR2 SASEGT. The CDR3 covers 14 residues. V lost 7 bases and J lost 0, with 12 bases in between. In DNA form, the CDR3 reads TGTGCCAGCACCAAACATGAATCTAACTATGGCTACACCTTC. It yields the protein CASTKHESNYGYTF.

The chain couples TRBV4-1 to TRBJ1-4; possible D gene TRBD1, 5 bases. Trimming removed 0 bases from V and 8 bases from J, with 13 bases in between. The CDR3 has 15 residues. Germline assignment: CDR1 MGHRA and CDR2 YSYEKL. CDR3 nucleotide sequence: TGCGCCAGCAGCCAAGAGCGGGGGGTGGGGGAAAAACTGTTTTTT. Translated: CASSQERGVGEKLFF.

The gene calls are TRBV19 and TRBJ2-7; 10 bases are shared with TRBD1. V lost 10 bases, J lost 2 bases, and 2 bases stayed unmatched. The CDR3 has 12 residues. Germline V gives CDR1 LNHDA, CDR2 SQIVND (reference sequence). The DNA for the CDR3 is TGTGCCACTGGACAGGGGGCCTACGAGCAGTACTTC. It yields the protein CATGQGAYEQYF.

This clone was found once. The chain uses TRBV7-9 and TRBJ2-1; 11 positions match TRBD2. Germline-derived CDR1 and CDR2 are SEHNR and FQNEAQ (reference sequence). The CDR3 is 16 amino acids. J lost 12 bases, V lost 5 bases, and 15 bases had no gene match. The CDR3 sequence: CASSPPGLAAESGQFF. Written as DNA, the CDR3 is TGTGCCAGCAGCCCACCGGGACTAGCGGCAGAGAGTGGGCAGTTCTTC.

This clone occurred a few times. The V call is TRBV5-6, the J call TRBJ1-1, with 7 bases that match TRBD1. V shed 0 bases, J shed 4 bases, and the junction held 6 bases outside the gene matches. This CDR3 region has 15 residues. CDR1 and CDR2 from the germline V gene are SGHDT and YYEEEE. CDR3 sequence (DNA): TGTGCCAGCAGCTTGGACAGGGGATGGAGCACTGAAGCTTTCTTT. Its translation is CASSLDRGWSTEAFF.

The gene calls are TRBV30 and TRBJ1-2; a weak D match, TRBD1 (5 bases). This CDR3 has 13 residues. The V and J ends lost 0 bases and 8 bases respectively, with 13 bases between them. Germline V gives CDR1 GTSNPN, CDR2 SVGIG (reference sequence). For the CDR3, the DNA is TGTGCCTGGAGTGTACGAAGGGGCGGCGGCTACACCTTC. This encodes CAWSVRRGGGYTF. Combining the CDR3 with reference TRBV30 and TRBJ1-2 gives the whole variable domain SQTIHQWPATLVQPVGSPLSLECTVEGTSNPNLYWYRQAAGRGLQLLFYSVGIGQISSEVPQNLSASRPQDRQFILSSKKLLLSDSGFYLCAWSVRRGGGYTFGSGTRLTVV.

This clone showed up just a few times. This chain joins TRBV6-5 and TRBJ2-7, with 10 bases that match TRBD2. Germline loops: CDR1 MNHEY, CDR2 SVGAGI. V shed 5 bases and J 0 bases; nucleotides not matched to a gene: 4. The CDR3 covers 15 residues. Here the CDR3 reads CASSTSGTSSYEQYF. The CDR3 DNA is TGTGCCAGCAGTACTAGCGGGACCAGCTCCTACGAGCAGTACTTC.

Worth noting for this clone: The same CDR3 also results from other DNA sequences found in this sample. The chain joins TRBV10-3 to TRBJ2-1, with TRBD2 matching over 9 bases. The CDR3 is 17 residues long. The V and J ends lost 2 bases and 5 bases, in that order; junction bases with no gene match: 10. Germline CDR1 reads ENHRY; CDR2 reads SYGVKD. CDR3 DNA: TGTGCCATCAGTGAGCCGGGACTAGCAGGAGGGGACAATGAGCAGTTCTTC. Amino acids: CAISEPGLAGGDNEQFF.

The chain employs TRBV30 and TRBJ1-5, with D unresolved. Germline CDR1 reads GTSNPN; CDR2 reads SVGIG (reference sequence). Trimming stripped 5 bases from V and 7 bases from J, with 15 bases between. CDR3 size: 13 residues. CDR3 loop: CAWSSSINQPQHF. In nucleotides, the CDR3 is TGTGCCTGGTCCTCCAGTATAAACCAGCCCCAGCATTTT. Full variable domain (outside the CDR3, taken from reference TRBV30 and TRBJ1-5): SQTIHQWPATLVQPVGSPLSLECTVEGTSNPNLYWYRQAAGRGLQLLFYSVGIGQISSEVPQNLSASRPQDRQFILSSKKLLLSDSGFYLCAWSSSINQPQHFGDGTRLSIL.

V is TRBV7-6 and J is TRBJ2-5, with D uncertain. The V and J ends lost 2 bases and 1 base respectively, with 8 bases between them. Germline loops: CDR1 SGHVS, CDR2 FNYEAQ. The CDR3 totals 14 residues. Here the CDR3 DNA reads TGTGCCAGCAGCTTAATGAGAGCCCAAGAGACCCAGTACTTC. Residues: CASSLMRAQETQYF.

This clone was found once. This rearrangement joins TRBV5-1 to TRBJ2-1, with 8 bases matching TRBD2. Germline V gene data show CDR1 as SGHRS and CDR2 as YFSETQ. V trimming: 2 bases; J trimming: 9 bases; junction bases outside the gene matches: 13. The CDR3 is made up of 16 amino acids. CDR3 sequence: CASSFTPTGLAGEQFF. The CDR3 nucleotides are TGCGCCAGCAGCTTCACCCCCACCGGACTAGCAGGTGAGCAGTTCTTC.

This chain uses TRBV7-2 with TRBJ1-1; D ambiguous. CDR1 is SGHTA and CDR2 is FQGNSA in the germline V gene. This CDR3 contains 13 residues. Trimming stripped 5 bases from V and 1 base from J, with 8 bases between. CDR3 nucleotides: TGTGCCAGCAGCCTGACAACGAACACTGAAGCTTTCTTT. Translation gives CASSLTTNTEAFF.

The chain carries TRBV5-5 and TRBJ2-5; 11 nucleotides align to TRBD2. V lost 4 bases and J lost 1; bases outside the gene matches: 12. Germline V gene sequence: CDR1 SGHKS, CDR2 YYEKEE (reference sequence). CDR3 length equals 18 residues. CDR3 sequence: CASSLRSGTSGFQETQYF. The CDR3 region has the DNA TGTGCCAGCAGCCTACGCTCCGGGACTAGCGGCTTCCAAGAGACCCAGTACTTC. The whole variable domain, filled in from reference TRBV5-5 and TRBJ2-5, reads DAGVTQSPTHLIKTRGQQVTLRCSPISGHKSVSWYQQVLGQGPQFIFQYYEKEERGRGNFPDRFSARQFPNYSSELNVNALLLGDSALYLCASSLRSGTSGFQETQYFGPGTRLLVL.

CDR3 amino acids: CASSATTGDTGELFF. CDR3 DNA sequence: TGTGCCAGCAGCGCCACCACAGGGGACACCGGGGAGCTGTTTTTT. The V and J genes are TRBV6-5 and TRBJ2-2; 7 bases map to TRBD1. Germline assignment: CDR1 MNHEY and CDR2 SVGAGI. The CDR3 is 15 residues long. Trimming at V came to 6 bases and at J to 3 bases, leaving 7 bases not matched to a gene.

This chain connects TRBV29-1 to TRBJ1-5; D is unclear. V dropped 7 bases and J dropped 2 bases, with 9 bases sitting between them. The V gene's germline CDR1 is SQVTM and CDR2 ANQGSEA. This CDR3 is built from 12 residues. CDR3 region: CSEDCCNQPQHF. CDR3 DNA sequence: TGCAGCGAAGACTGTTGCAATCAGCCCCAGCATTTT.